The 9 T cell receptor beta chains given below trace back to one sample, sequenced in a study of cytomegalovirus exposure and HLA in healthy donors. The PCR employed 60 Vbeta primers together with 13 Jbeta primers. Profiled with immunoSEQ multiplex PCR; TCRdb holds only in-frame clones, not every one. The repertoire holds about 190,000 clones, 75% to 90% seen once, with approximately 6.3% in the top ten. Sequenced: PBMCs. The receptors were sampled from a man aged 35 to 55 in good health and CMV-seropositive.

The chain recombines TRBV19 with TRBJ1-2; unclear D gene. V lost 1 base, J lost 4 bases, and 13 bases lay in between. CDR1 is LNHDA, CDR2 SQIVND, per germline (reference sequence). The CDR3 is 15 amino acids. Here the CDR3 reads CASSIVEGRLYGYTF. In DNA, the CDR3 is TGTGCCAGTAGTATAGTAGAGGGCAGGCTCTATGGCTACACCTTC.

This clone occurred once. The J gene is TRBJ1-6, the V gene TRBV6-1, with D unresolved. The germline V and J ends were trimmed by 8 bases and 3 bases, with 14 bases remaining between them. Germline V gene data show CDR1 as MNHNS and CDR2 as SASEGT. The CDR3 contains 15 residues. DNA for the CDR3: TGTGCCAGCGGAGGAGGGTTCGACTATAATTCACCCCTCCACTTT. Its protein product is CASGGGFDYNSPLHF.

This sequence joins TRBV29-1 and TRBJ2-3; TRBD1 matches 9 bases. The CDR3 contains 14 residues. Germline-derived CDR1 and CDR2 are SQVTM and ANQGSEA. The V and J ends lost 6 bases and 14 bases, in that order; junction bases with no gene match: 18. The CDR3 DNA is TGCAGCGTCGGGGGGCCGGGAGGCGGGACAGGGATGTATTTT. It yields the protein CSVGGPGGGTGMYF.

This chain joins TRBV2 and TRBJ1-2; D is unresolved. Trimming pared 6 bases from V and 7 bases from J, leaving 12 bases between. Germline lookup yields CDR1 SNHLY and CDR2 FYNNEI. The CDR3 extends over 12 amino acids. CDR3 DNA: TGTGCCAGCAGGGAGACGCCCGGTGGCTACACCTTC. This encodes CASRETPGGYTF.

The genes are TRBV29-1 and TRBJ1-6; a weak D match, TRBD1 (5 bases). Germline assignment: CDR1 SQVTM and CDR2 ANQGSEA. V shed 4 bases and J shed 5 bases, with 9 bases lying between them. The CDR3 totals 13 residues. The CDR3 DNA is TGCAGCGTTGCCGGGACTGATAATTCACCCCTCCACTTT. This sequence encodes CSVAGTDNSPLHF.

The chain recombines TRBV7-9 with TRBJ1-2; TRBD1 matches 11 bases. The V segment lost 3 bases and the J segment 7 bases; nucleotides outside the gene matches: 10. Looked up from germline, CDR1 is SEHNR and CDR2 is FQNEAQ (reference sequence). This CDR3 has 16 amino acids. The CDR3 protein is CASSFGQGAHPGGYTF. The CDR3 DNA is TGTGCCAGCAGCTTTGGACAGGGGGCTCATCCCGGTGGCTACACCTTC.

The chain's CDR3 is CASSTPTGNYGYTF. The CDR3 bases are TGTGCCAGCAGTACCCCGACAGGGAACTATGGCTACACCTTC. V is TRBV28 and J is TRBJ1-2; 7 nucleotides line up with TRBD1. The V segment lost 5 bases and the J segment 2 bases; nucleotides outside the gene matches: 5. CDR3 length: 14 amino acids. Germline CDR1 is MDHEN and CDR2 is SYDVKM.

V usage is TRBV2 and J usage is TRBJ1-5; D is perhaps TRBD1 (5 bases). V was cut by 4 bases and J by 1 base, with 14 bases left in between. The CDR3 length is 16 residues. Germline V gives CDR1 SNHLY, CDR2 FYNNEI. The DNA for the CDR3 is TGTGCCAGCAGTGTTGGGCGGCAGGGAAGCAATCAGCCCCAGCATTTT. Its protein product is CASSVGRQGSNQPQHF.

The chain couples TRBV10-1 to TRBJ2-2; D perhaps matches TRBD1 (6 bases). The V gene's germline CDR1 is WNHNN and CDR2 SYGVQD (reference sequence). V lost 0 bases and J 5 bases, leaving 10 bases between the germline ends. The CDR3 has 15 residues. The chain's CDR3 is CASSESAQGTGELFF. The CDR3 DNA is TGCGCCAGCAGTGAGTCCGCCCAGGGGACCGGGGAGCTGTTTTTT.